This TCR beta chain was sequenced in a study of blood T cell repertoires in COVID-19. Across the whole study: The United States, Italy and Spain supplied acute and convalescent COVID-19 samples. PBMCs, B-cell-depleted T cells, or T cells provided the cDNA or gDNA that made up the material.

There are 14 residues in the CDR3. V lost 2 bases, J lost 3 bases, and 8 bases lay in between. Per the germline V gene, CDR1 is MNHEY and CDR2 is SMNVEV (reference sequence). Original analysis: For nucleated cells, counts were estimated from reference gene primer amplification. Profiled with immunoSEQ multiplex PCR; TCRdb holds only in-frame clones, not every one. Clone size and V and J calls were adopted from that table, with D and trimming inferred from the DNA. The sample shows roughly 280,000 clones, roughly nine tenths of them seen only once. Material: peripheral blood. The chain employs TRBV27 and TRBJ1-5, with D hard to call. The receptor was isolated from a woman between 45 and 60 years old who had recovered from COVID-19. CDR3 sequence reads: CASSLGRFNQPQHF. The CDR3 DNA sequence: TGTGCCAGCAGTTTAGGCAGGTTCAATCAGCCCCAGCATTTT.